These T cell receptor beta chains were read from a single sample in a study of CD8+ T cells in alopecia areata. Method: immunoSEQ multiplex PCR; TCRdb's copy keeps in-frame clones and lacks some. Of 200,000 or so clones listed, nearly 60% were seen once; the top ten hold about 5.5%. Here the sequenced sample was CD4+ T cells sorted from blood, taken at week 24, from a patient treated with tofacitinib. The receptors were sampled from a human donor with alopecia areata. CDR3s include the opening cysteine and the closing phenylalanine or tryptophan. Each record gives: clone size, D gene, J gene, V gene, CDR3 DNA, CDR3 protein. D genes are given only for firm matches. The listing skips clone size in some rows; elsewhere it reads once, few, many or a size class.

-	-	TRBJ1-2	TRBV7-2	TGTGCCAGCAGCGCTGGGGTGGGCCGGAATGGCTACACCTTC	CASSAGVGRNGYTF
few	TRBD1	TRBJ1-1	TRBV5-5	TGTGCCAGCAGCCCACTTCCGGGACAGGGGAACACTGAAGCTTTCTTT	CASSPLPGQGNTEAFF
-	-	TRBJ2-3	TRBV7-2	TGTGCCAGCAGCGACGGGACCCTCAACGGAGATACGCAGTATTTT	CASSDGTLNGDTQYF
-	TRBD2	TRBJ2-5	TRBV4-3	TGCGCCAGCAGCCTAACTAGCGTGGAGACCCAGTACTTC	CASSLTSVETQYF
-	-	TRBJ2-2	TRBV27	TGTGCCAGCAATGTCATAACGGGAGAGTCGAACACCGGGGAGCTGTTTTTT	CASNVITGESNTGELFF
-	-	TRBJ1-6	TRBV27	TGTGCCAGCAGACGCTATCTTAATTCACCCCTCCACTTT	CASRRYLNSPLHF
-	TRBD1	TRBJ2-1	TRBV2	TGTGCCAGCAGCGACAGGGGTGCTGAGCAGTTCTTC	CASSDRGAEQFF
-	TRBD1	TRBJ2-6	TRBV7-2	TGTGCCAGTAGGGGACAGGGAGGAACCGGGGCCAACGTCCTGACTTTC	CASRGQGGTGANVLTF
-	TRBD1	TRBJ1-5	TRBV4-2	TGTGCCAGCAGCCCTACGGGACAGAATCAGCCCCAGCATTTT	CASSPTGQNQPQHF
-	-	TRBJ1-1	TRBV29-1	TGCAGCGTTGAACGTGATAACACTGAAGCTTTCTTT	CSVERDNTEAFF
-	TRBD1	TRBJ2-5	TRBV7-2	TGTGCCAGCAGCCCATCCAGTGACAGGGGAGAGACCCAGTACTTC	CASSPSSDRGETQYF
-	-	TRBJ2-7	TRBV5-1	TGCGCCAGCAGCTTACAGGCCCTCTCCTACGAGCAGTACTTC	CASSLQALSYEQYF
-	TRBD1	TRBJ2-7	TRBV6-5	TGTGCCAGCAGCCCGGGACAGGGGGCAATCTACGAGCAGTACTTC	CASSPGQGAIYEQYF
few	TRBD1	TRBJ1-1	TRBV5-1	TGCGCCAGCAGCATTACAGGGGGGGTTGAAGCTTTCTTT	CASSITGGVEAFF
-	TRBD1	TRBJ1-6	TRBV5-4	TGTGCCAGCAGGACGGGACAGGGAAGCACCCTCCACTTT	CASRTGQGSTLHF
-	-	TRBJ2-3	TRBV13	TGTGCCAGCAGTTTCAGAGCTGTAAGGACAGATACGCAGTATTTT	CASSFRAVRTDTQYF
-	-	TRBJ2-1	TRBV7-2	TGTGCCAGCAGCGAGGCCGGGGGGCAATACAATGAGCAGTTCTTC	CASSEAGGQYNEQFF
-	-	TRBJ2-3	TRBV4-3	TGCGCCAGCAGCCAAGATTATACCGGGGGCCTTAGCACAGATACGCAGTATTTT	CASSQDYTGGLSTDTQYF
-	-	TRBJ1-1	TRBV6-1	TGTGCCAGCAGTGAATATGGCAGGGAGAACACTGAAGCTTTCTTT	CASSEYGRENTEAFF
-	TRBD1	TRBJ2-7	TRBV29-1	TGCAGCGTTGATGTGGACAGGGGCTCCTACGAGCAGTACTTC	CSVDVDRGSYEQYF
-	TRBD2	TRBJ2-3	TRBV4-2	TGTGCCAGCAGCCACAAGACTAGCGGGGGGACGGATACGCAGTATTTT	CASSHKTSGGTDTQYF
-	-	TRBJ2-2	TRBV27	TGTGCCAGCAGTTCTTTTGACGGGGAGCTGTTTTTT	CASSSFDGELFF
few	TRBD1	TRBJ2-6	TRBV6-6	TGTGCCAGCACCATTCACCGGACAGGGGAGGCCAACGTCCTGACTTTC	CASTIHRTGEANVLTF
few	-	TRBJ1-1	TRBV19	TGTGCCAGCAAGGGGGTGTTCGGGGCTGAAGCTTTCTTT	CASKGVFGAEAFF
-	-	TRBJ2-1	TRBV6-5	TGTGCCAGCAGTTACTCGAATGTGGGCAGTGAGCAGTTCTTC	CASSYSNVGSEQFF
few	-	TRBJ2-1	TRBV29-1	TGCAGCGCCGATCGGCCAGTGAATGAGCAGTTCTTC	CSADRPVNEQFF
-	-	TRBJ1-2	TRBV6-1	TGTGCCAGCGAAGTGCAGGCAGCGGAAGGCTACACCTTC	CASEVQAAEGYTF
-	-	TRBJ2-5	TRBV29-1	TGCAGCGTTGATCTCTATCCTCTCGACTTC	CSVDLYPLDF
-	-	TRBJ2-1	TRBV5-1	TGCGCCAGCAGCTTCGGAACAGGATCCTACAATGAGCAGTTCTTC	CASSFGTGSYNEQFF
-	-	TRBJ2-1	TRBV7-3	TGTGCCAGCAGCTTCGGGGTTTACAATGAGCAGTTCTTC	CASSFGVYNEQFF
-	TRBD1	TRBJ2-7	TRBV7-2	TGTGCCAGCAGCTTAGGGTACAGGGGGAGCTCCTACGAGCAGTACTTC	CASSLGYRGSSYEQYF
-	TRBD2	TRBJ2-1	TRBV18	TGTGCCAGCTCATGGACCGGGACTAGCGGGTACAATGAGCAGTTCTTC	CASSWTGTSGYNEQFF
-	-	TRBJ2-5	TRBV6-6	TGTGCCAGCACAAACAGGTTCCGAGAGACCCAGTACTTC	CASTNRFRETQYF
-	-	TRBJ2-5	TRBV7-2	TGTGCCAGCAGCCCGCCGGGACGGAAGTTTGAGACCCAGTACTTC	CASSPPGRKFETQYF
-	-	TRBJ2-5	TRBV4-1	TGCGCCAGCAGCCACAACTCAAGGACAGTGAGGAAAGAGACCCAGTACTTC	CASSHNSRTVRKETQYF
-	TRBD1	TRBJ2-5	TRBV11-2	TGTGCCAGCAGCTTCACCGGGACAGGGGGTGACCAGTACTTC	CASSFTGTGGDQYF
-	-	TRBJ2-5	TRBV30	TGTGCCTGGACTCGGGACTTCCAAGAGACCCAGTACTTC	CAWTRDFQETQYF
-	TRBD2	TRBJ2-5	TRBV7-9	TGTGCCAGCAGCTTAAATAGCGGGACGACGGAGACCCAGTACTTC	CASSLNSGTTETQYF
few	TRBD1	TRBJ2-7	TRBV27	TGTGCCAGCAGTGCGTTTGTGGGGGACAGGAATTACGAGCAGTACTTC	CASSAFVGDRNYEQYF
-	TRBD2	TRBJ2-1	TRBV29-1	TGCAGCGTGATGCAGCAGCGGGGGGATGAGCAGTTCTTC	CSVMQQRGDEQFF
-	-	TRBJ1-1	TRBV2	TGTGCCAGCAGTGAGCCCCTTGGACCTGAAGCTTTCTTT	CASSEPLGPEAFF
many	-	TRBJ1-1	TRBV7-9	TGTGCCAGCAGCTTACGGCCTCTGATAGCTTTCTTT	CASSLRPLIAFF
-	-	TRBJ1-4	TRBV29-1	TGCAGCGTCCTTGGTTCTAATGAAAAACTGTTTTTT	CSVLGSNEKLFF
-	TRBD1	TRBJ2-4	TRBV6-5	TGTGCCAGCAGTTACTTACAGGGGGCCAAAAACATTCAGTACTTC	CASSYLQGAKNIQYF
-	TRBD1	TRBJ1-2	TRBV19	TGTGCCAGTAGTCTCCGGACAGGGGGCTCCTATGGCTACACCTTC	CASSLRTGGSYGYTF
-	TRBD1	TRBJ1-5	TRBV2	TGTGCCAGCAGTGATGCAGGGGGCATGCGGCAGCCCCAGCATTTT	CASSDAGGMRQPQHF
-	-	TRBJ1-2	TRBV25-1	TGTGCCAGCAGTGAACCGGGCTACTATGGCTACACCTTC	CASSEPGYYGYTF
-	-	TRBJ2-5	TRBV20-1	TGCAGTGCTGCAGGGGAAGAGACCCAGTACTTC	CSAAGEETQYF
-	TRBD1	TRBJ1-2	TRBV30	TGTGCCTGGAGGGAGGACAGGGGGCGTCTTGGCTACACCTTC	CAWREDRGRLGYTF
-	-	TRBJ2-5	TRBV28	TGTGCCAGCAGTTTGGGCCAGGGGCTAACCCAGTACTTC	CASSLGQGLTQYF
-	-	TRBJ2-1	TRBV7-8	TGTGCCAGCAGCTTAGATAGGACGAATGAGCAGTTCTTC	CASSLDRTNEQFF
-	-	TRBJ1-3	TRBV30	TGTGCCTCCCTCCACGACACCTACTCTGGAAACACCATATATTTT	CASLHDTYSGNTIYF
-	TRBD1	TRBJ1-1	TRBV5-1	TGCGCCAGCAGCTTGAGCAGGGGGCCCGGCACTGAAGCTTTCTTT	CASSLSRGPGTEAFF
-	TRBD2	TRBJ2-7	TRBV4-1	TGCGCCAGCAGCCAAGGGCAGGGAGCGGGAGAGCAGTACTTC	CASSQGQGAGEQYF
-	-	TRBJ1-1	TRBV9	TGTGCCAGCAGCGCCACGGGGGGCCTGGGCACTGAAGCTTTCTTT	CASSATGGLGTEAFF
-	TRBD2	TRBJ2-7	TRBV29-1	TGCAGCGTTCAAACGGGACTAGCCAATACCTACGAGCAGTACTTC	CSVQTGLANTYEQYF
few	-	TRBJ2-2	TRBV10-3	TGTGCCATCAGTGAGTCGGGGGGCGCGAACACCGGGGAGCTGTTTTTT	CAISESGGANTGELFF
few	-	TRBJ1-2	TRBV29-1	TGCAGCGTTGGGGGGAGAAACTTC	CSVGGRNF